The sequence of this T cell receptor beta chain was determined in a study of cytomegalovirus exposure and HLA in healthy donors. Researchers ran the PCR with 60 Vbeta and 13 Jbeta primers. Clones were read by immunoSEQ multiplex PCR, and TCRdb kept only the in-frame ones, dropping some. The sample records some 110,000 clones, approximately 80% being singletons. CDR3 length: 15 amino acids. Germline V lookup: CDR1 SGHRS, CDR2 YFSETQ. V gave up 0 bases and J gave up 3 bases, with 12 bases separating them. This clone was recorded only once. What it binds is not known. Regarding the study as a whole: Because they were indistinguishable, some V segments, including TRBV6-2 and TRBV6-3, were excluded. Data from an earlier analysis indicated that most TCR beta V segments were productive either about 87% or about 30% of the time.

The sequence derives from a woman between 18 and 30 years old in good health and CMV-seropositive. Sequencing input: PBMCs. V is TRBV5-1 and J is TRBJ1-1, with D possibly being TRBD1 (5 bases). CDR3: CASSLARRADTEAFF. CDR3 nucleotides: TGCGCCAGCAGCTTGGCCCGCAGGGCCGACACTGAAGCTTTCTTT.